This note documents a single T cell receptor beta chain sequence. The target antigen is unknown. This record belongs to a study of cytomegalovirus exposure and HLA in healthy donors. The protocol was immunoSEQ multiplex PCR, while the TCRdb copy is restricted to in-frame clones and leaves out a portion. The table lists more than 85,000 clones, roughly 86% of them singletons. Study-wide points: Usually a TCR sequence was rare, but some public TCRs were found in many donors. The authors listed roughly 150 TCR beta chains as cytomegalovirus-associated.

Germline CDR1 WNHNN, CDR2 SYGVQD (reference sequence). The CDR3 covers 14 residues. V lost 4 bases, J lost 6 bases, and 10 bases lay in between. Sequenced: PBMCs. This sequence joins TRBV10-1 and TRBJ1-6, with TRBD1 as a possible D gene (5 bases). The sequence was obtained from a woman under 30 in good health and CMV-seropositive. The CDR3 is CASSADQGNSPLHF. In nucleotides, the CDR3 is TGCGCCAGCAGTGCAGACCAGGGTAATTCACCCCTCCACTTT.